One and the same sample provided the 29 T cell receptor beta chains below, sequenced in a study of blood T cell repertoires in COVID-19. Profiled with immunoSEQ multiplex PCR; TCRdb holds only in-frame clones, not every one. The sample has 250,000 or so clones, about 88% seen once. Sample: PBMCs or T cells enriched from blood (not recorded which). Receptor source: a woman between 45 and 65 years old who had been exposed to COVID-19.

This clone occurred once. V is TRBV7-9 and J is TRBJ2-1; no firm D call. The germline V and J ends were trimmed by 3 bases and 9 bases, with 18 bases remaining between them. Per the germline V gene, CDR1 is SEHNR and CDR2 is FQNEAQ (reference sequence). The CDR3 spans 15 residues. The CDR3 nucleotides are TGTGCCAGCAGCTTGGTGCTAGAAAAGAGAGTTGAGCAGTTCTTC. Translating it yields CASSLVLEKRVEQFF.

The genes are TRBV10-1 and TRBJ2-2, with D unclear. This CDR3 has 14 amino acids. The germline gives CDR1 WNHNN, CDR2 SYGVQD (reference sequence). V gave up 3 bases and J gave up 4 bases, with 9 bases separating them. Here the CDR3 DNA reads TGCGCCAGCAGTGAAAATTTCGGCACCGGGGAGCTGTTTTTT. Translating it yields CASSENFGTGELFF.

This sequence joins TRBV11-2 and TRBJ2-5; weak D call: TRBD2 (6 bases). Germline V gene data show CDR1 as SGHAT and CDR2 as FQNNGV. The V and J ends lost 1 base and 8 bases respectively, with 11 bases between them. The CDR3 sequence is 13 residues long. In DNA, the CDR3 is TGTGCCAGCAGCTTAGTAGCACTAGCCACCCAGTACTTC. Amino acid sequence: CASSLVALATQYF.

This CDR3 is CASSFLPDRGHEELFF. CDR3 coding DNA: TGTGCCAGCAGTTTTTTACCGGACAGGGGGCATGAGGAGCTGTTTTTT. This chain connects TRBV5-6 to TRBJ2-2; 11 bases fit TRBD1. The length of the CDR3 is 16 residues. The V and J ends lost 5 bases and 10 bases, in that order; junction bases with no gene match: 13. Germline V gives CDR1 SGHDT, CDR2 YYEEEE.

J is TRBJ1-1 and V is TRBV28; D gene unclear. Between the trimmed V and J ends, which lost 6 bases and 4 bases, there was a span of 15 bases. CDR3 length: 14 amino acids. The germline gives CDR1 MDHEN, CDR2 SYDVKM. This CDR3 is CASSLRHASTEAFF. The DNA for the CDR3 is TGTGCCAGCAGCTTAAGACACGCTTCCACTGAAGCTTTCTTT.

J is TRBJ1-1 and V is TRBV27, with TRBD1 identical over 7 bases. This CDR3 is 15 amino acids long. J was trimmed by 5 bases and V by 3 bases; bases with no gene match: 9. The germline gives CDR1 MNHEY, CDR2 SMNVEV (reference sequence). The CDR3 here is CASSLTPGQTTEAFF. In DNA, the CDR3 is TGTGCCAGCAGTTTGACTCCGGGACAGACGACTGAAGCTTTCTTT.

This chain joins TRBV5-1 and TRBJ2-1; D gene unclear. This CDR3 region has 15 residues. V gave up 1 base and J gave up 4 bases, with 12 bases separating them. Looked up from germline, CDR1 is SGHRS and CDR2 is YFSETQ. The CDR3 here is CASSLIVAVYNEQFF. The CDR3 DNA follows: TGCGCCAGCAGCTTGATCGTGGCAGTGTACAATGAGCAGTTCTTC.

This sequence joins TRBV28 and TRBJ2-3, with TRBD2 identical over 8 bases. J was trimmed by 0 bases and V by 2 bases; bases with no gene match: 7. CDR1 is MDHEN, CDR2 SYDVKM, per germline. The length of the CDR3 is 17 residues. DNA for the CDR3: TGTGCCAGCAGTTTAGCGGGGGGACCTTATAGCACAGATACGCAGTATTTT. Translating it yields CASSLAGGPYSTDTQYF.

V usage is TRBV12-5 and J usage is TRBJ1-5; TRBD1 aligns across 10 bases. Germline CDR1 is LGHNT and CDR2 is FRNRAP. The CDR3 sequence is 17 residues long. J gave up 5 bases and V 1 base, and 8 bases lay outside the gene matches. This CDR3 reads CASGLEPGQGLYQPQHF. The CDR3, as DNA: TGTGCTAGTGGTTTGGAACCGGGACAGGGGTTGTATCAGCCCCAGCATTTT.

This clone was seen just once. The rearrangement links TRBV6-5 to TRBJ2-3, with TRBD2 identical over 7 bases. This CDR3 comprises 15 residues. Looked up from germline, CDR1 is MNHEY and CDR2 is SVGAGI. V dropped 11 bases and J dropped 1; count of bases not matched to a gene: 12. In DNA form, the CDR3 reads TGTGCCGGCGCGGACGGCAGCGGGGGCACAGATACGCAGTATTTT. This encodes CAGADGSGGTDTQYF.

The V and J genes are TRBV3-1 (or the pseudogene TRBV3-2) and TRBJ1-1, with TRBD1 matching 8 bases. The CDR3 sequence is 16 residues long. J gave up 2 bases and V 4 bases, and 9 bases lay outside the gene matches. Germline assignment: CDR1 LGHDT and CDR2 YNNKEL (reference sequence). Here the CDR3 reads CASSPNRGGINTEAFF. The CDR3, as DNA: TGTGCCAGCAGCCCCAACAGGGGGGGGATCAACACTGAAGCTTTCTTT.

The V and J genes are TRBV2 and TRBJ2-7; 9 bases fit TRBD1. The trim removed 3 bases at V and 7 bases at J, leaving 16 bases unmatched. The CDR3 has 17 residues. Germline V gene lookup returns CDR1 SNHLY and CDR2 FYNNEI. The CDR3 DNA sequence: TGTGCCAGCAGTGAGTCGGGCCCGCGGGACAGGGTGGGTGAGCAGTACTTC. Its protein is CASSESGPRDRVGEQYF.

The chain has TRBV5-5 and TRBJ2-4; 7 nucleotides line up with TRBD1. The CDR3 totals 14 residues. V lost 6 bases, J lost 6 bases, and 9 bases stayed unmatched. Germline CDR1 SGHKS, CDR2 YYEKEE (reference sequence). In DNA, the CDR3 is TGTGCCAGCAACCCACAGGGGTTAATAAACATTCAGTACTTC. As protein: CASNPQGLINIQYF.

The gene calls are TRBV19 and TRBJ1-1; perhaps TRBD1 as D (6 bases). The CDR3 length is 15 residues. The germline V gene encodes CDR1 LNHDA and CDR2 SQIVND (reference sequence). With 3 bases removed from V and 3 bases from J, the gap between germline ends came to 14 bases. CDR3 in DNA: TGTGCCAGTAGTATTTTAAGGGGGTTGTACACTGAAGCTTTCTTT. As protein: CASSILRGLYTEAFF. Supplemented by reference TRBV19 and TRBJ1-1, the full variable domain reads DGGITQSPKYLFRKEGQNVTLSCEQNLNHDAMYWYRQDPGQGLRLIYYSQIVNDFQKGDIAEGYSVSREKKESFPLTVTSAQKNPTAFYLCASSILRGLYTEAFFGQGTRLTVV.

This chain links TRBV5-1 with TRBJ2-7, with D possibly matching TRBD1 (5 bases). CDR3 size: 12 residues. The germline V and J ends were trimmed by 8 bases and 0 bases, with 9 bases remaining between them. Germline values: CDR1 SGHRS, CDR2 YFSETQ. In nucleotides, the CDR3 is TGCGCCAGTCATGACAGCTCCTACGAGCAGTACTTC. Translation gives CASHDSSYEQYF.

This rearrangement joins TRBV29-1 to TRBJ2-2; D is ambiguous. Per germline, CDR1 SQVTM and CDR2 ANQGSEA. V shed 0 bases and J shed 5 bases, with 4 bases lying between them. This CDR3 has 12 residues. CDR3 amino acids: CSVEDSTGELFF. In nucleotides, the CDR3 is TGCAGCGTTGAAGATAGTACCGGGGAGCTGTTTTTT.

This chain connects TRBV27 to TRBJ2-3; no definite D call. Germline CDR1 MNHEY, CDR2 SMNVEV (reference sequence). The V end was cut by 3 bases, the J end by 3 bases, with 16 bases between. This CDR3 comprises 16 residues. DNA for the CDR3: TGTGCCAGCAGTTTGAGTGGGCAGCCGCGAACAGATACGCAGTATTTT. Translating it yields CASSLSGQPRTDTQYF.

This chain connects TRBV7-9 to TRBJ1-2; D remains ambiguous. There are 13 residues in the CDR3. V dropped 3 bases and J dropped 2 bases, with 7 bases sitting between them. From germline, CDR1 is SEHNR and CDR2 FQNEAQ (reference sequence). DNA for the CDR3: TGTGCCAGCAGCTTTGACAACAACTATGGCTACACCTTC. It encodes CASSFDNNYGYTF. The variable domain in full, with the rest retrieved from reference TRBV7-9 and TRBJ1-2, is DTGVSQNPRHKITKRGQNVTFRCDPISEHNRLYWYRQTLGQGPEFLTYFQNEAQLEKSRLLSDRFSAERPKGSFSTLEIQRTEQGDSAMYLCASSFDNNYGYTFGSGTRLTVV.

This sequence joins TRBV10-3 and TRBJ2-3, with D possibly matching TRBD2 (6 bases). Trimming removed 5 bases from V and 0 bases from J, with 12 bases in between. The CDR3 runs 15 residues. The germline CDR1 and CDR2 sequences are ENHRY and SYGVKD. CDR3 nucleotide sequence: TGTGCCATCAGTTTAGCGGAATCTAGCACAGATACGCAGTATTTT. Protein sequence: CAISLAESSTDTQYF.

This clone showed up many times. This chain links TRBV5-1 with TRBJ1-3; a weak D match, TRBD1 (5 bases). The CDR3 loop spans 16 amino acids. V shed 0 bases and J shed 2 bases, with 12 bases lying between them. The germline gives CDR1 SGHRS, CDR2 YFSETQ. The CDR3 reads CASSLGAGGAGNTIYF. In nucleotides, the CDR3 is TGCGCCAGCAGCTTGGGTGCCGGGGGTGCTGGAAACACCATATATTTT.

This rearrangement joins TRBV5-4 to TRBJ2-2; 9 bases match TRBD2. CDR3 length: 16 residues. CDR1 and CDR2 (germline): SGHNT, YYREEE (reference sequence). J gave up 0 bases and V 5 bases, and 5 bases lay outside the gene matches. The chain's CDR3 is CASSPSGGTNTGELFF. Written as DNA, the CDR3 is TGTGCCAGCAGTCCCAGCGGGGGGACGAACACCGGGGAGCTGTTTTTT.

J is TRBJ2-5 and V is TRBV2; 8 bases line up with TRBD1. The CDR3 spans 15 residues. The germline V gene encodes CDR1 SNHLY and CDR2 FYNNEI. The J segment lost 4 bases and the V segment lost 8 bases, leaving 12 bases of the junction unmatched. CDR3 sequence (DNA): TGTGCCAGCGGGTCGACAGGGGCGGTAGGAGAGACCCAGTACTTC. Residues: CASGSTGAVGETQYF.

V gene TRBV2 combines with J gene TRBJ2-2, with 9 nucleotides matching TRBD2. Losses at the gene ends were 5 bases for V and 7 bases for J; bases not matched to a gene: 5. The CDR3 sequence is 14 residues long. CDR1 and CDR2 (germline): SNHLY, FYNNEI. This CDR3 reads CASSFSGGSGELFF. The CDR3 region has the DNA TGTGCCAGCAGTTTCAGCGGGGGGAGCGGGGAGCTGTTTTTT.

The table lists this clone with a few counts. The chain is built from TRBV3-1 (or the pseudogene TRBV3-2) and TRBJ2-5; possibly TRBD2 for D (6 bases). The length of the CDR3 is 16 residues. The germline gives CDR1 LGHDT, CDR2 YNNKEL (reference sequence). Trimming took 4 bases from V and 4 from J, leaving 19 bases between them. DNA for the CDR3: TGTGCCAGCAGCCCGTCTTCCGGGGCCGGGGGAGAGACCCAGTACTTC. Protein sequence: CASSPSSGAGGETQYF.

The rearrangement uses TRBV7-8 and TRBJ1-1, with D maybe TRBD1 (5 bases). The CDR3 runs to 15 residues. Germline V gives CDR1 SGHVS, CDR2 FQNEAQ. With 4 bases removed from V and 0 bases from J, the gap between germline ends came to 12 bases. The CDR3 DNA reads TGTGCCAGCAGCTCGAAGACAGCCATGAACACTGAAGCTTTCTTT. Residues: CASSSKTAMNTEAFF.

The J gene is TRBJ1-5, the V gene TRBV11-2, with D unclear. Trimming removed 1 base at V and 0 bases at J, with 13 bases between. Germline V gives CDR1 SGHAT, CDR2 FQNNGV. This CDR3 is 17 amino acids long. For the CDR3, the DNA is TGTGCCAGCAGCTTAGTACAGTCAAGTTATAGCAATCAGCCCCAGCATTTT. The encoded protein is CASSLVQSSYSNQPQHF. The variable domain in full, with the rest retrieved from reference TRBV11-2 and TRBJ1-5, is EAGVAQSPRYKIIEKRQSVAFWCNPISGHATLYWYQQILGQGPKLLIQFQNNGVVDDSQLPKDRFSAERLKGVDSTLKIQPAKLEDSAVYLCASSLVQSSYSNQPQHFGDGTRLSIL.

V and J are TRBV10-2 and TRBJ1-2; 10 nucleotides align to TRBD1. CDR3 size: 19 residues. Germline V gene lookup returns CDR1 WSHSY and CDR2 SAAADI. V dropped 6 bases and J dropped 0; count of bases not matched to a gene: 16. DNA of the CDR3: TGCGCCAGCAGAGCCTTCTCTCCGGGACAGGGGTTTACTAACTATGGCTACACCTTC. Translation gives CASRAFSPGQGFTNYGYTF.

The chain employs TRBV6-5 and TRBJ2-2, with TRBD1 as a possible D gene (7 bases). V lost 6 bases to trimming and J lost 5 bases, with 16 bases between them. Germline assignment: CDR1 MNHEY and CDR2 SVGAGI. The CDR3 covers 15 residues. As DNA, the CDR3 is TGTGCCAGCAGGGAGGGGGACAGACTAACCGGGGAGCTGTTTTTT. This codes for CASREGDRLTGELFF.

In its sample, this clone was seen a few times. This sequence joins TRBV7-6 and TRBJ2-3; TRBD2 is a possible D gene (6 bases). The germline V and J ends were trimmed by 5 bases and 2 bases, with 17 bases remaining between them. CDR1 is SGHVS, CDR2 FNYEAQ, per germline. The CDR3 has 16 amino acids. CDR3 loop: CASSPGQGGDTDTQYF. In DNA form, the CDR3 reads TGTGCCAGCAGCCCAGGGCAAGGAGGGGACACAGATACGCAGTATTTT.